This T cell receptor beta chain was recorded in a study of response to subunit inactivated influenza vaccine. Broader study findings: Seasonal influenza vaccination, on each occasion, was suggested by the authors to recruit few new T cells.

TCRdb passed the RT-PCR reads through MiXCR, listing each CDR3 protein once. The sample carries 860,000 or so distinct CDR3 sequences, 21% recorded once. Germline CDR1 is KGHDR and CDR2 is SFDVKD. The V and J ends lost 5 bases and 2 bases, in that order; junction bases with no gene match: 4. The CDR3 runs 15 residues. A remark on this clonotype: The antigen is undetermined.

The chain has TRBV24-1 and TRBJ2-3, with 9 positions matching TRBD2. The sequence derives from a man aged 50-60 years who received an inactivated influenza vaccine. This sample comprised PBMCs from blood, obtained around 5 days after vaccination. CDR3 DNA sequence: TGTGCCACCAGTGTTAGCGGGGGCAACACAGATACGCAGTATTTT. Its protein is CATSVSGGNTDTQYF.